This TCR beta chain was captured in a study of CD4 T cell repertoires in COVID-19. The study's findings and limits: Between about 7 and 27% of SARS-CoV-2 clonotypes also appeared in SARS-CoV and/or HKU1 spike cultures.

V lost 4 bases and J lost 5, with 12 bases in between. This CDR3 region has 13 residues. Germline V CDR1 and CDR2: LNHDA, SQIVND (reference sequence). The assay was immunoSEQ multiplex PCR, and TCRdb's table has in-frame clones only and misses some. The data contain about 75,000 clones, roughly 85% of them singletons. A word on this clone: Its specificity is unknown.

The sample consisted of CD4+ T cells from peripheral blood, taken after recovery from COVID-19. This TCR was sampled from a human donor who had COVID-19. V gene TRBV19 combines with J gene TRBJ2-7; possible D gene TRBD1, 5 bases. DNA for the CDR3: TGTGCCAGTAGTAAGGCAGGGTTGGACGAGCAGTACTTC. This codes for CASSKAGLDEQYF. Variable domain in full (rest from reference TRBV19 and TRBJ2-7): DGGITQSPKYLFRKEGQNVTLSCEQNLNHDAMYWYRQDPGQGLRLIYYSQIVNDFQKGDIAEGYSVSREKKESFPLTVTSAQKNPTAFYLCASSKAGLDEQYFGPGTRLTVT.